The TCR beta chain described here comes from a study of regulatory T cells in long-lasting Graves disease. Building of the TCR beta libraries involved iRepertoire HTBI primers and Arm-PCR of CDR3 regions. TCRdb re-analysed the multiplex PCR reads in MiXCR, keeping a single row per CDR3 protein. The sample consists of about 470,000 distinct CDR3 sequences, about 22% of them appearing once. The time point here: persistent/refractory GD, antithyroid drugs over 5 years with positive TRAb. Scientists built the TCR library using RNA that was extracted from PBMCs. This CDR3 spans 11 amino acids. Trimming left V 1 base short and J 6 bases short, with 1 base between. The germline V gene has CDR1 MGHRA and CDR2 YSYEKL.

This sequence joins TRBV4-1 and TRBJ2-4, with D unclear. Sequenced here: peripheral blood mononuclear cells (PBMCs), sampled when the disease was refractory, from a patient treated with antithyroid drugs. This receptor was identified in a female donor with Graves disease. This CDR3 is CASSQANIQYF. The CDR3 coding sequence is TGCGCCAGCAGCCAAGCAAACATTCAGTACTTC.